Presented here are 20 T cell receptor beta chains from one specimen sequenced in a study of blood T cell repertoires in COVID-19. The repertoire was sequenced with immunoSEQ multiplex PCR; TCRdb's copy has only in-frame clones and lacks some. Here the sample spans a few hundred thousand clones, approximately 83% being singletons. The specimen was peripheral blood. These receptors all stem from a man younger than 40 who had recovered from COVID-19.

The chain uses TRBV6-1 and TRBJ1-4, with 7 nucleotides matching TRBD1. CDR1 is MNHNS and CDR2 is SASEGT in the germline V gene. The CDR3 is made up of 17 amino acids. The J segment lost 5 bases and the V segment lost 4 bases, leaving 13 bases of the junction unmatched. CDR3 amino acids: CASSANPNRGLNEKLFF. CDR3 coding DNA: TGTGCCAGCAGTGCCAACCCAAACAGGGGATTGAATGAAAAACTGTTTTTT.

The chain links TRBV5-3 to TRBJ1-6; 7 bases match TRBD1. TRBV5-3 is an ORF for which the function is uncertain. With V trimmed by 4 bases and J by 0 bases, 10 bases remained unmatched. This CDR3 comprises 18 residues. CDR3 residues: CARSAGQASSSYNSPLHF. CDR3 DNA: TGTGCCAGAAGCGCAGGACAGGCTTCCAGCTCCTATAATTCACCCCTCCACTTT.

The CDR3 DNA follows: TGCGCCAGCAGCTCGACTAGCCCCGGGGAGCTGTTTTTT. Residues: CASSSTSPGELFF. J is TRBJ2-2 and V is TRBV5-1; the match to TRBD2 covers 7 bases. This CDR3 spans 13 amino acids. The junction had 2 bases not matched to a gene; V was cut back by 3 bases and J by 6 bases. Germline CDR1 SGHRS, CDR2 YFSETQ.

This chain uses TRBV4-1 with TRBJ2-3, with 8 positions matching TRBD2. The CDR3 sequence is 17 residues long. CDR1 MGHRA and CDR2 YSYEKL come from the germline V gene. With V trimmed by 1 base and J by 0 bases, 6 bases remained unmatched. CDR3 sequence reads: CASSQGPRGGSTDTQYF. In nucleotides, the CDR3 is TGCGCCAGCAGCCAAGGGCCTCGGGGGGGTAGCACAGATACGCAGTATTTT.

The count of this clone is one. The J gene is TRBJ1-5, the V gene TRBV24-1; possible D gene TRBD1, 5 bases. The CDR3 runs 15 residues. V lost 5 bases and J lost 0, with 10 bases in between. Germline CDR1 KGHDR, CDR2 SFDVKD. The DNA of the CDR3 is TGTGCCACCAGTGGGGGAGGGGATAGCAATCAGCCCCAGCATTTT. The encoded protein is CATSGGGDSNQPQHF.

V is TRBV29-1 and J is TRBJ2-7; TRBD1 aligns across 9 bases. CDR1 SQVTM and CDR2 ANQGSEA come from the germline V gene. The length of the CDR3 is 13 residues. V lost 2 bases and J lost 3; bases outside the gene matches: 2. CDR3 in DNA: TGCAGCGTTGAAACAGGGGGCGGCTACGAGCAGTACTTC. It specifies CSVETGGGYEQYF.

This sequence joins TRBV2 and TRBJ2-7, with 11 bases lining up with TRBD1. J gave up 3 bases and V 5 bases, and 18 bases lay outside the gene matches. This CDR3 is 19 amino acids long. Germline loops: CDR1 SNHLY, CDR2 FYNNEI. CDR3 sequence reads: CASSSESRDRGSWGYEQYV. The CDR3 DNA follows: TGTGCCAGCAGTTCCGAGTCCCGGGACAGGGGGTCCTGGGGCTACGAGCAGTACGTC.

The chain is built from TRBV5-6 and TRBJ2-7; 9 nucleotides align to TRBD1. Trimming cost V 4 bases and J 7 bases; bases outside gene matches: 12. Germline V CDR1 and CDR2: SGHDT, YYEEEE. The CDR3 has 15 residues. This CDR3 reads CASSGDRVVLGEQYV. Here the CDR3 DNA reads TGTGCCAGCAGCGGGGACAGGGTGGTATTGGGGGAGCAGTACGTC.

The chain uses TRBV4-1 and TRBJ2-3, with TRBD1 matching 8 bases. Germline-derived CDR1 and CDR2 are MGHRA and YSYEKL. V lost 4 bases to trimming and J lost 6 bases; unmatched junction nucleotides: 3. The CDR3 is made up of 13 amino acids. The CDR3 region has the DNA TGCGCCAGCAGCCCTCGACAGGGGGATACGCAGTATTTT. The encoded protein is CASSPRQGDTQYF.

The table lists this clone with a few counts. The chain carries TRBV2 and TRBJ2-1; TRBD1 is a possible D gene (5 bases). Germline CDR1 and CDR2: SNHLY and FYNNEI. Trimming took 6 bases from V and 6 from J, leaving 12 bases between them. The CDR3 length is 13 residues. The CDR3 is CASSQGRTNEQFF. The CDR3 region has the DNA TGTGCCAGCAGCCAGGGTCGAACCAATGAGCAGTTCTTC. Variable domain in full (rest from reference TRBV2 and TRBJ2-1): EPEVTQTPSHQVTQMGQEVILRCVPISNHLYFYWYRQILGQKVEFLVSFYNNEISEKSEIFDDQFSVERPDGSNFTLKIRSTKLEDSAMYFCASSQGRTNEQFFGPGTRLTVL.

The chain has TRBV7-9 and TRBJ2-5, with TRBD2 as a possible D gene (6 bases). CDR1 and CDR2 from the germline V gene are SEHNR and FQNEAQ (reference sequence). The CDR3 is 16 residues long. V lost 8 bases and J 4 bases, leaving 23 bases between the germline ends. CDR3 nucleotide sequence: TGTGCCAGCTCGGGGGACGACACAAAGAGGGGAGAGACCCAGTACTTC. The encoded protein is CASSGDDTKRGETQYF. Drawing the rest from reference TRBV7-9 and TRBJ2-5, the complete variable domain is DTGVSQNPRHKITKRGQNVTFRCDPISEHNRLYWYRQTLGQGPEFLTYFQNEAQLEKSRLLSDRFSAERPKGSFSTLEIQRTEQGDSAMYLCASSGDDTKRGETQYFGPGTRLLVL.

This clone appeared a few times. CDR3 sequence: CATSPWTGTTPSSEKLFF. Here the CDR3 DNA reads TGTGCCACCAGCCCGTGGACAGGAACCACCCCCTCGAGTGAAAAACTGTTTTTT. The chain is built from TRBV15 and TRBJ1-4; 7 nucleotides match TRBD1. CDR3 length: 18 amino acids. V lost 5 bases, J lost 7 bases, and 19 bases stayed unmatched. CDR1 and CDR2 (germline): LNHNV, YYDKDF (reference sequence).

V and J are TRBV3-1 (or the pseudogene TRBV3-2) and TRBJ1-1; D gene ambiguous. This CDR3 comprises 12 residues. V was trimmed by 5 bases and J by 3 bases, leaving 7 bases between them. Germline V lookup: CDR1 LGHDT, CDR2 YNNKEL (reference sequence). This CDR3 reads CASSSLDTEAFF. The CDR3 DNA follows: TGTGCCAGCAGCTCGCTAGACACTGAAGCTTTCTTT.

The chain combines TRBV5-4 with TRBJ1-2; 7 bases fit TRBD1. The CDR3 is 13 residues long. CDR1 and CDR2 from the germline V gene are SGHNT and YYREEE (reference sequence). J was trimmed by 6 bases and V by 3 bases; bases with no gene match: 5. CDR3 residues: CASSSGQLDGYTF. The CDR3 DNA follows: TGTGCCAGCAGCTCGGGACAGCTAGATGGCTACACCTTC.

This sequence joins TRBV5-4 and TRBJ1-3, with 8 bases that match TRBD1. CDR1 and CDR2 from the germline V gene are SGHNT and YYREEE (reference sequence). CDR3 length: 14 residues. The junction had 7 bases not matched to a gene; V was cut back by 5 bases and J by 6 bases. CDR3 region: CASSPTGDQNTIYF. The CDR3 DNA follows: TGTGCCAGCAGTCCGACAGGGGACCAAAACACCATATATTTT.

The CDR3 region is CASSPFWSASYEQYF. Written as DNA, the CDR3 is TGCGCCAGCAGCCCGTTCTGGTCCGCGTCCTACGAGCAGTACTTC. The chain uses TRBV4-1 and TRBJ2-7; D gene uncertain. V lost 4 bases and J 1 base, leaving 14 bases between the germline ends. The CDR3 is made up of 15 amino acids. Germline V lookup: CDR1 MGHRA, CDR2 YSYEKL.

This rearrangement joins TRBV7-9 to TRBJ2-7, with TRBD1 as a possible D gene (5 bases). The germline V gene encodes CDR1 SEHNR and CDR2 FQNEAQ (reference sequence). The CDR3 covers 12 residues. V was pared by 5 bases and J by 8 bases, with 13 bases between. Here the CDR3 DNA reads TGTGCCAGCAGCCCAGAGGACATCCAGCAGTACTTC. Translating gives CASSPEDIQQYF.

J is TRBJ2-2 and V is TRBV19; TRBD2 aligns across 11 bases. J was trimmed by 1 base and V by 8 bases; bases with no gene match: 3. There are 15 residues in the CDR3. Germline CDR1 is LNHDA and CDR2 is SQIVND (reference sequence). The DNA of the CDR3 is TGTGCCAGTCGGCTAGCGGGGGGGAACACCGGGGAGCTGTTTTTT. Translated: CASRLAGGNTGELFF.

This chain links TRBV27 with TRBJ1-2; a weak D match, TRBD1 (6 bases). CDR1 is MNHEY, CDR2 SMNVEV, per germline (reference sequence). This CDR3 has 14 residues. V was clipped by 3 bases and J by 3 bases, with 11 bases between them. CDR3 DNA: TGTGCCAGCAGTTTGCACAGGGTTGACTATGGCTACACCTTC. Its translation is CASSLHRVDYGYTF.

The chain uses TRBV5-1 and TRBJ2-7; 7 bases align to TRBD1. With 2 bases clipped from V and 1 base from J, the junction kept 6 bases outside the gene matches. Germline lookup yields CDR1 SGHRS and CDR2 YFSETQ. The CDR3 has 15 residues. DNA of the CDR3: TGCGCCAGCAGCTTAACAGGGGTTGGTTCCTACGAGCAGTACTTC. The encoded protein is CASSLTGVGSYEQYF.